This TCR beta chain originates from a study of blood T cell repertoires in COVID-19. Study overall: There were acute and convalescent COVID-19 samples, and they came from the United States, Italy and Spain. From T cells, B-cell-depleted T cells, or PBMCs came the material, which was cDNA or gDNA.

Original processing methods: Amplification of reference gene primers provided the estimated nucleated cell counts. TCRdb keeps only in-frame clones here, not all; method: immunoSEQ multiplex PCR. V and J calls and clone size are copied from that table; D and trimming were computed from the DNA. Here the sample spans some 320,000 clones, approximately 91% being singletons. Germline CDR1 MGHRA, CDR2 YSYEKL. The CDR3 runs 17 residues. V was pared by 3 bases and J by 5 bases, with 12 bases of the junction left unmatched. The clonotype originates from a man in his fifties or sixties who had recovered from COVID-19. The chain uses TRBV4-1 and TRBJ1-4; 7 nucleotides agree with TRBD1. Material for sequencing was PBMCs or T cells enriched from blood (not recorded which). CDR3 region: CASSQTPGGTANEKLFF. CDR3 nucleotides: TGCGCCAGCAGCCAGACCCCCGGTGGGACAGCGAATGAAAAACTGTTTTTT.